The rows below give T cell receptor beta chains drawn from one sample of a study of T cell responses to AZD1222 COVID-19 vaccine. The data were produced by immunoSEQ multiplex PCR, yet TCRdb's version contains in-frame clones alone and is incomplete. Of about 170,000 clones in the sample, around 90% were seen once. The source material was peripheral blood, sampled 28 days after the second AZD1222 dose. Receptor source: an adult who received the AZD1222 COVID-19 vaccine. Each CDR3 is given with its conserved first and last residue. A D gene is named only where the DNA matches it firmly. Expanded clones get a size class; other rows say once, few or many, or leave the size out.

CDR3 protein	CDR3 DNA	V gene	D gene	J gene	clone size
CASSETGDGPDTQYF	TGTGCCAGCAGTGAGACCGGGGACGGTCCAGATACGCAGTATTTT	TRBV6-1	.	TRBJ2-3	.
CASSLLGTGEETQYF	TGTGCCAGCAGTTTACTCGGGACAGGGGAAGAGACCCAGTACTTC	TRBV27	TRBD1	TRBJ2-5	.
CASSPERRANGYTF	TGTGCCAGCAGTCCCGAACGGAGGGCCAATGGCTACACCTTC	TRBV6-5	.	TRBJ1-2	.
CASSLVNERNEQFF	TGTGCCAGCAGCTTGGTGAACGAGCGCAATGAGCAGTTCTTC	TRBV5-6	.	TRBJ2-1	.
CASSPSDFEQFF	TGTGCCAGCTCACCATCGGACTTTGAGCAGTTCTTC	TRBV18	.	TRBJ2-1	.
CASSPTRGQETQYF	TGTGCCAGCTCACCAACTAGAGGTCAAGAGACCCAGTACTTC	TRBV18	.	TRBJ2-5	.
CASSLAGIGRSDTQYF	TGCGCCAGCAGCTTGGCCGGCATTGGTAGGTCAGATACGCAGTATTTT	TRBV5-1	.	TRBJ2-3	.
CASSSRQFYGYTF	TGTGCCAGCAGCTCCCGACAGTTCTATGGCTACACCTTC	TRBV7-9	.	TRBJ1-2	.
CASSLGRAKSTNEKLFF	TGCGCCAGCAGCCTTGGCAGGGCCAAATCAACTAATGAAAAACTGTTTTTT	TRBV4-1	.	TRBJ1-4	.
CASSHPGGSSTDTQYF	TGCGCCAGCAGCCACCCCGGGGGCAGTAGCACAGATACGCAGTATTTT	TRBV4-1	.	TRBJ2-3	.
CASSYVRDPGAITF	TGTGCCAGCAGCTACGTTAGGGACCCCGGAGCAATCACCTTC	TRBV7-2	.	TRBJ1-2	.
CASNRTDTYRYGYTF	TGTGCCAGCAACCGGACGGACACCTACCGCTATGGCTACACCTTC	TRBV4-2	.	TRBJ1-2	.
CASSVAGLAGTYEQYF	TGTGCCAGCAGCGTAGCGGGACTAGCGGGCACCTACGAGCAGTACTTC	TRBV9	TRBD2	TRBJ2-7	.
CASNPGLAGAHSYNEQFF	TGTGCCAGCAACCCGGGACTAGCGGGGGCCCACTCCTACAATGAGCAGTTCTTC	TRBV7-9	TRBD2	TRBJ2-1	.
CASSQELVKGGYTF	TGTGCCAGCAGCCAAGAATTAGTGAAGGGCGGCTACACCTTC	TRBV4-2	.	TRBJ1-2	.
CASSRGLSSYEQYF	TGTGCCAGCAGCCGAGGTCTGAGCTCCTACGAGCAGTACTTC	TRBV11-3	.	TRBJ2-7	.
CASSLDRVSGGPALRGQYF	TGTGCCAGCAGCTTAGATCGGGTTAGCGGGGGCCCGGCACTACGAGGGCAGTACTTC	TRBV11-2	TRBD2	TRBJ2-7	.
CASSPTPTGEAFF	TGTGCCAGCAGCCCCACCCCGACTGGTGAAGCTTTCTTT	TRBV3-1/TRBV3-2	.	TRBJ1-1	.
CASSRTSGGAQYF	TGCGCCAGCAGCCGGACTAGCGGGGGGGCCCAGTACTTC	TRBV5-1	TRBD2	TRBJ2-5	.
CAWSVRGLWNTEAFF	TGTGCCTGGAGTGTAAGAGGGCTCTGGAACACTGAAGCTTTCTTT	TRBV30	.	TRBJ1-1	.
CASSSDQGDNSPLHF	TGTGCCAGCAGCTCCGATCAGGGAGATAATTCACCCCTCCACTTT	TRBV5-8	.	TRBJ1-6	.
CASSPGQGEQYF	TGCGCCAGCAGCCCCGGACAGGGCGAGCAGTACTTC	TRBV5-1	TRBD1	TRBJ2-7	.
CASSLGQVDTEAFF	TGTGCCAGCAGCCTAGGACAGGTGGACACTGAAGCTTTCTTT	TRBV7-9	TRBD1	TRBJ1-1	.
CASSEAHGGSSGNTIYF	TGTGCCAGCAGTGAAGCGCACGGCGGTAGCTCTGGAAACACCATATATTTT	TRBV6-1	.	TRBJ1-3	few
CASSVRQGTSSYEQYF	TGTGCCAGCAGCGTAAGACAGGGGACCTCCTCCTACGAGCAGTACTTC	TRBV7-8	TRBD1	TRBJ2-7	once
CASSLRGRGYYNSPLHF	TGTGCCAGCAGTTTGAGGGGGCGCGGATACTATAATTCACCCCTCCACTTT	TRBV28	TRBD1	TRBJ1-6	once
CATLDRDRGFHSNQPQHF	TGTGCCACCCTCGACCGGGACAGGGGTTTTCATAGCAATCAGCCCCAGCATTTT	TRBV19	TRBD1	TRBJ1-5	.
CSARVWDREYF	TGCAGTGCTAGAGTTTGGGACAGGGAGTACTTC	TRBV20-1	TRBD1	TRBJ2-7	.
CASSQGRAWTGELFF	TGTGCCAGCAGCCAGGGCAGGGCGTGGACCGGGGAGCTGTTTTTT	TRBV3-1/TRBV3-2	.	TRBJ2-2	.
CASSFRTGDNSPLHF	TGCGCCAGCAGCTTTCGGACAGGGGATAATTCACCCCTCCACTTT	TRBV5-1	TRBD1	TRBJ1-6	.
CASSEVGGQAFF	TGTGCCAGCAGTGAAGTCGGCGGGCAAGCTTTCTTT	TRBV6-1	.	TRBJ1-1	.
CASSDLLGADTQYF	TGTGCCAGCAGTGATCTTCTCGGCGCAGATACGCAGTATTTT	TRBV6-1	.	TRBJ2-3	.
CASSLSLKAYEQYF	TGTGCCAGCAGCTTATCCCTAAAGGCCTACGAGCAGTACTTC	TRBV7-2	.	TRBJ2-7	.
CASSLAGIGNTIYF	TGCGCCAGCAGCTTGGCAGGGATTGGAAACACCATATATTTT	TRBV5-1	.	TRBJ1-3	.
CASSKACSGEAVHQETQYF	TGTGCCAGCAGCAAAGCGTGTTCGGGCGAGGCGGTACACCAAGAGACCCAGTACTTC	TRBV21-1	.	TRBJ2-5	.
CASSQVGGQETQYF	TGCGCCAGCAGCCAAGTGGGGGGGCAAGAGACCCAGTACTTC	TRBV4-1	TRBD2	TRBJ2-5	.
CASSKGTVSSYEQYF	TGTGCCAGCAGCAAAGGGACAGTATCATCCTACGAGCAGTACTTC	TRBV21-1	.	TRBJ2-7	.
CSVVGGAGEAFF	TGCAGCGTTGTAGGGGGGGCCGGTGAAGCTTTCTTT	TRBV29-1	.	TRBJ1-1	.
CASSQDSTGTGGMKTQYF	TGCGCCAGCAGCCAAGACTCCACCGGGACAGGGGGTATGAAGACCCAGTACTTC	TRBV4-1	TRBD1	TRBJ2-5	.
CASSYGNPLGETQYF	TGTGCCAGCAGTTACGGGAACCCCCTTGGGGAGACCCAGTACTTC	TRBV6-6	.	TRBJ2-5	.
CASSLVGGVNTEAFF	TGTGCCAGCAGCTTAGTGGGCGGGGTGAACACTGAAGCTTTCTTT	TRBV7-9	.	TRBJ1-1	once
CASRDVRNYGYTF	TGTGCCAGCAGGGACGTGAGGAACTATGGCTACACCTTC	TRBV3-1/TRBV3-2	.	TRBJ1-2	.
CASSSTGWDMNTEAFF	TGTGCCAGCAGCTCCACAGGGTGGGACATGAACACTGAAGCTTTCTTT	TRBV7-9	.	TRBJ1-1	.
CASSYLGGSYEQYF	TGTGCCAGCAGCTACCTAGGGGGCTCCTACGAGCAGTACTTC	TRBV5-4	.	TRBJ2-7	.
CASSLGERSGANVLTF	TGTGCCAGCAGCTTGGGTGAACGGTCTGGGGCCAACGTCCTGACTTTC	TRBV5-6	.	TRBJ2-6	.
CASSFVGQISSTDTQYF	TGTGCCAGCAGTTTTGTGGGACAGATTTCTAGCACAGATACGCAGTATTTT	TRBV27	TRBD1	TRBJ2-3	.
CASSGQNTEAFF	TGCGCCAGCAGTGGGCAGAACACTGAAGCTTTCTTT	TRBV5-1	.	TRBJ1-1	.
CASTTLVGPDYGYTF	TGTGCCAGCACCACTCTAGTCGGGCCTGACTATGGCTACACCTTC	TRBV7-9	.	TRBJ1-2	few
CASSKAGGLSDTQYF	TGTGCCAGCAGCAAAGCGGGGGGGCTATCAGATACGCAGTATTTT	TRBV9	TRBD2	TRBJ2-3	.
CASSRGVENIQYF	TGTGCCAGCTCACGGGGGGTGGAAAACATTCAGTACTTC	TRBV27	TRBD2	TRBJ2-4	.